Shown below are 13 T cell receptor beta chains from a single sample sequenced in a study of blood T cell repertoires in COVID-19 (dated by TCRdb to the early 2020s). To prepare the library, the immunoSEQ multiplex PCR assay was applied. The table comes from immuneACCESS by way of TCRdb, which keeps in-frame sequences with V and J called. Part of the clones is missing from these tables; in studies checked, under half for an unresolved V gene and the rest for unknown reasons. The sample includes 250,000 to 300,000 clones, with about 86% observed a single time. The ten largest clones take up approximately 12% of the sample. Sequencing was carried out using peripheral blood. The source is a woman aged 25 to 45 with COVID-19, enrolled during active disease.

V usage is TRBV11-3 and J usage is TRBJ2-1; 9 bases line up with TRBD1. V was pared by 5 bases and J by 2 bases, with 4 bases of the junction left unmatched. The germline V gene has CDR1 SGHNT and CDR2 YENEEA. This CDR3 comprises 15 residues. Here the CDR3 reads CASSRTGAAYNEQFF. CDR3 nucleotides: TGTGCCAGCAGCCGGACAGGGGCCGCCTACAATGAGCAGTTCTTC.

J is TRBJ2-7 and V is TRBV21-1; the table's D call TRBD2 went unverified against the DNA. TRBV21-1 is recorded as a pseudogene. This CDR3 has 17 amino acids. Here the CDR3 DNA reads TGTGCCAGCAGCAAAGTATGGCTCGGGTTATCCGGGTGTGAGCAGTACTTC. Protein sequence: CASSKVWLGLSGCEQYF.

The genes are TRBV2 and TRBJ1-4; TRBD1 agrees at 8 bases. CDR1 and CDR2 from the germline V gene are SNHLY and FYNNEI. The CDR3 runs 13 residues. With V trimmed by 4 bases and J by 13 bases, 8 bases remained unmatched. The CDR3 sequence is CASSVDRVIGLFF. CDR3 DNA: TGTGCCAGCAGTGTGGACAGGGTGATTGGACTGTTTTTT.

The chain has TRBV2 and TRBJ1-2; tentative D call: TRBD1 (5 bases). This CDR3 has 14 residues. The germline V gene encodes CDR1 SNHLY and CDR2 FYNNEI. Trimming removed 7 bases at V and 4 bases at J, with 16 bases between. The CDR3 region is CASTPGGVGYGYTF. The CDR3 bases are TGTGCCAGCACGCCGGGAGGGGTTGGCTATGGCTACACCTTC.

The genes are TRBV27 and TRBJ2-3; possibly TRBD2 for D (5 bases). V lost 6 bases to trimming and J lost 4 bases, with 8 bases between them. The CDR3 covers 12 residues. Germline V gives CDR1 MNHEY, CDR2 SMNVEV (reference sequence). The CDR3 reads CASRGSPDTQYF. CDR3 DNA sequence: TGTGCCAGCAGAGGGAGCCCAGATACGCAGTATTTT.

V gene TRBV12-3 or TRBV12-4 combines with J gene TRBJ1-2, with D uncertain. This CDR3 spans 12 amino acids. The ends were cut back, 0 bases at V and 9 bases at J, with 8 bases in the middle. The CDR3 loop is CASSLARRRYTF. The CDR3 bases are TGTGCCAGCAGTTTAGCGCGGAGACGCTACACCTTC.

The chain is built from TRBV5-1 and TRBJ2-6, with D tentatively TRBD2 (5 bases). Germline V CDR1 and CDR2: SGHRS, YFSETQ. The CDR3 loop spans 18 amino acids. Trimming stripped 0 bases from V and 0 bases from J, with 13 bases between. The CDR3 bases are TGCGCCAGCAGCTTGGCAGGTTTTGGGAGCTCTGGGGCCAACGTCCTGACTTTC. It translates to CASSLAGFGSSGANVLTF.

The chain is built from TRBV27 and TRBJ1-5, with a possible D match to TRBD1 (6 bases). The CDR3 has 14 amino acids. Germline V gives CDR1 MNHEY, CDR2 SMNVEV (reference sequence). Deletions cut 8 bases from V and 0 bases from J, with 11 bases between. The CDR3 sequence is CASRGGLSNQPQHF. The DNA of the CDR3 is TGTGCCAGCCGGGGGGGCCTTAGCAATCAGCCCCAGCATTTT.

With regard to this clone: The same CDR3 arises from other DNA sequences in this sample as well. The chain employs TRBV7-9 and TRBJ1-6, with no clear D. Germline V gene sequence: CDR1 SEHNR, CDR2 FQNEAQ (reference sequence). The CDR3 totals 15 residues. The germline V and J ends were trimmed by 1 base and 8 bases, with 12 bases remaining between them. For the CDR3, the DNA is TGTGCCAGCAGCTTAGTTTTGGGTGCGGATTCACCCCTCCACTTT. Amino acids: CASSLVLGADSPLHF. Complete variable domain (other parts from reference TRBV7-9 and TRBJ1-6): DTGVSQNPRHKITKRGQNVTFRCDPISEHNRLYWYRQTLGQGPEFLTYFQNEAQLEKSRLLSDRFSAERPKGSFSTLEIQRTEQGDSAMYLCASSLVLGADSPLHFGNGTRLTVT.

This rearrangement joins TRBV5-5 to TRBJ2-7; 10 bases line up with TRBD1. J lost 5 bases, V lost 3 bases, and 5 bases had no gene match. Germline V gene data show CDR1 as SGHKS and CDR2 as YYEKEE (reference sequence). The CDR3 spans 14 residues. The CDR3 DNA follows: TGTGCCAGCAGCTCGGGACAGGGGTGGGACGAGCAGTACTTC. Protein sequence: CASSSGQGWDEQYF.

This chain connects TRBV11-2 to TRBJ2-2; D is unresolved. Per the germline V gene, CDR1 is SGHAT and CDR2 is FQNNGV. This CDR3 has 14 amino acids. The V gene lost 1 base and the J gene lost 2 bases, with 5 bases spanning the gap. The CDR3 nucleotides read TGTGCCAGCAGCTTAGTGGCAAACACCGGGGAGCTGTTTTTT. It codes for CASSLVANTGELFF.

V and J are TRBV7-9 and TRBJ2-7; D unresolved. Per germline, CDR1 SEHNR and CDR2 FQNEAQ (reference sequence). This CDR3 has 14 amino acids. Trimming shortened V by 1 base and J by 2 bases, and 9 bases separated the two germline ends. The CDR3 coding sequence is TGTGCCAGCAGCTTAGGAGGCAGTACCTACGAGCAGTACTTC. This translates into CASSLGGSTYEQYF.

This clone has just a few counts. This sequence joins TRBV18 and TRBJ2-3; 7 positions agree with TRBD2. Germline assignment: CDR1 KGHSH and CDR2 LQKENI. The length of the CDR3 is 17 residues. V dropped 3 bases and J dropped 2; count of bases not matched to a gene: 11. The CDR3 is CASSPRSGGLSTDTQYF. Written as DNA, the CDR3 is TGTGCCAGCTCACCCCGGTCGGGGGGACTTTCCACAGATACGCAGTATTTT.